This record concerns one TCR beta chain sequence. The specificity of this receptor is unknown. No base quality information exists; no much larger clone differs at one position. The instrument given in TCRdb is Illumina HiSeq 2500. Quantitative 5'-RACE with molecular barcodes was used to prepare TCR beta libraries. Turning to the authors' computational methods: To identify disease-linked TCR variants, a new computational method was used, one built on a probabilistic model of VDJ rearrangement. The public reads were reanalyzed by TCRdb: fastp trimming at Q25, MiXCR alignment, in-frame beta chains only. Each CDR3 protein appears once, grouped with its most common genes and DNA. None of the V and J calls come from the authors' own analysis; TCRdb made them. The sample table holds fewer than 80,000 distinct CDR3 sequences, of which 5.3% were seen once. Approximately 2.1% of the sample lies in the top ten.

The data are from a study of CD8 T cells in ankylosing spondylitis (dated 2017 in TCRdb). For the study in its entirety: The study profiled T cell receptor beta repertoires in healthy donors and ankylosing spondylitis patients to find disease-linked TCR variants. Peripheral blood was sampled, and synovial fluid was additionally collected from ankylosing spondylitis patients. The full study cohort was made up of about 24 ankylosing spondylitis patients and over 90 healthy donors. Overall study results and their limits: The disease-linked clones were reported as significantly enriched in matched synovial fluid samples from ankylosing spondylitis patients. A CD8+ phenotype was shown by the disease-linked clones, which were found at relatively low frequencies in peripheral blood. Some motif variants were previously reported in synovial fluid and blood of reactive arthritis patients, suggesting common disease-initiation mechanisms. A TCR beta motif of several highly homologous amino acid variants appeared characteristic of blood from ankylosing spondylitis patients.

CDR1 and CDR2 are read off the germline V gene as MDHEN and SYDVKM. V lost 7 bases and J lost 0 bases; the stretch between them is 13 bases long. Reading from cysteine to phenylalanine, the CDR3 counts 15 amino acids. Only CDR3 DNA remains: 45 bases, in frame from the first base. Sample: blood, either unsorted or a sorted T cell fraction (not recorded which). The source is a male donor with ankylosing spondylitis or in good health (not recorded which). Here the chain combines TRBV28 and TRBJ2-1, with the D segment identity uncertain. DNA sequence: TGTGCCAGCATAGCAGCTATTAGCTCCTACAATGAGCAGTTCTTC. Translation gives CASIAAISSYNEQFF.